One and the same sample provided the 32 T cell receptor beta chains below, sequenced in a study of radiotherapy plus CTLA-4 blockade in lung cancer. TCRdb's copy holds only in-frame clones and misses some; the assay was immunoSEQ multiplex PCR. The profile shows more than 40,000 clones, roughly four fifths of them singletons. Specimen: peripheral blood, collected from a patient treated with radiotherapy plus ipilimumab. The receptors come from a human donor with non-small cell lung cancer who had a complete response to radiotherapy plus ipilimumab.

In DNA, the CDR3 is TGTGCCAGTAGTATAGCTACATTCTCGGGATCAGAGCAGTTCTTC. Translated, it gives CASSIATFSGSEQFF. The chain is built from TRBV19 and TRBJ2-1, with TRBD2 as a possible D gene (5 bases). With 1 base removed from V and 10 bases from J, the gap between germline ends came to 17 bases. CDR3 length equals 15 residues. Germline CDR1 reads LNHDA; CDR2 reads SQIVND (reference sequence).

The chain couples TRBV10-3 to TRBJ1-5, with 9 bases identical to TRBD1. J gave up 6 bases and V 2 bases, and 8 bases lay outside the gene matches. The germline V gene encodes CDR1 ENHRY and CDR2 SYGVKD. This CDR3 region has 16 residues. CDR3 DNA: TGTGCCATCAGTGAGGGGGACAGGGTGGAAGGTCAGCCCCAGCATTTT. Translation: CAISEGDRVEGQPQHF.

The V call is TRBV9, the J call TRBJ2-5; no definite D call. Trimming removed 0 bases from V and 5 bases from J, with 14 bases in between. The CDR3 is 15 residues long. CDR1 and CDR2 (germline): SGDLS, YYNGEE. The CDR3 coding sequence is TGTGCCAGCAGCGTAGGGAGCAGTTCGTGGGAGACCCAGTACTTC. This translates into CASSVGSSSWETQYF.

This chain's CDR3 is CASSSPAFYEQYF. The CDR3 nucleotides are TGTGCCAGCAGCTCACCCGCGTTTTACGAGCAGTACTTC. This chain uses TRBV11-2 with TRBJ2-7; the D is unclear. Germline CDR1 and CDR2: SGHAT and FQNNGV. Trimming took off 4 bases at V and 4 bases at J, with 11 bases between the two ends. The CDR3 loop spans 13 amino acids.

This clone showed up just a few times. The rearrangement links TRBV27 to TRBJ2-3; 9 positions match TRBD2. The CDR3 runs to 15 residues. Losses at the gene ends were 3 bases for V and 4 bases for J; bases not matched to a gene: 5. Germline V lookup: CDR1 MNHEY, CDR2 SMNVEV (reference sequence). In DNA, the CDR3 is TGTGCCAGCAGTTTGCTAGCGGGGAGGCCAGATACGCAGTATTTT. Translated, it gives CASSLLAGRPDTQYF.

This rearrangement joins TRBV27 to TRBJ2-5, with TRBD2 matching 10 bases. The CDR3 covers 17 residues. Germline CDR1 is MNHEY and CDR2 is SMNVEV (reference sequence). Trimming took 2 bases from V and 4 from J; bases not matched to a gene: 10. Here the CDR3 reads CASSLGYRPSGRETQYF. CDR3 bases: TGTGCCAGCAGTTTAGGGTATCGTCCTAGCGGGAGAGAGACCCAGTACTTC.

The chain uses TRBV6-1 and TRBJ2-7; possibly TRBD2 for D (6 bases). Looked up from germline, CDR1 is MNHNS and CDR2 is SASEGT. Between the trimmed V and J ends, which lost 4 bases and 0 bases, there was a span of 13 bases. This CDR3 is built from 15 residues. The CDR3 is CASSAWGDSSYEQYF. The DNA of the CDR3 is TGTGCCAGCAGTGCCTGGGGGGATAGCTCCTACGAGCAGTACTTC.

This chain uses TRBV9 with TRBJ2-7, with TRBD2 identical over 7 bases. This CDR3 has 16 amino acids. Per the germline V gene, CDR1 is SGDLS and CDR2 is YYNGEE. V dropped 4 bases and J dropped 5; count of bases not matched to a gene: 15. DNA of the CDR3: TGTGCCAGCAGCCGCAGTCCGTCTAGCGGCAACCACGAGCAGTACTTC. This codes for CASSRSPSSGNHEQYF. Supplemented by reference TRBV9 and TRBJ2-7, the full variable domain reads DSGVTQTPKHLITATGQRVTLRCSPRSGDLSVYWYQQSLDQGLQFLIQYYNGEERAKGNILERFSAQQFPDLHSELNLSSLELGDSALYFCASSRSPSSGNHEQYFGPGTRLTVT.

This rearrangement joins TRBV28 to TRBJ2-5, with 7 nucleotides matching TRBD1. CDR3 length: 13 amino acids. The junction had 2 bases not matched to a gene; V was cut back by 4 bases and J by 3 bases. Germline V gene lookup returns CDR1 MDHEN and CDR2 SYDVKM. CDR3 sequence reads: CASSWDSKETQYF. As DNA, the CDR3 is TGTGCCAGCAGTTGGGACAGCAAAGAGACCCAGTACTTC.

This chain connects TRBV7-3 to TRBJ2-1, with D possibly TRBD2 on 6 matching bases. This CDR3 spans 15 amino acids. The V end lost 0 bases, the J end lost 7 bases, and 13 bases lay between the germline ends. Germline CDR1 is SGHTA and CDR2 is FQGTGA. This CDR3 reads CASSLTAGRWNEQFF. CDR3 sequence (DNA): TGTGCCAGCAGCTTAACGGCAGGGAGGTGGAATGAGCAGTTCTTC.

The count of this clone is one. The chain carries TRBV2 and TRBJ2-5, with TRBD2 as a possible D gene (7 bases). The germline V and J ends were trimmed by 9 bases and 1 base, with 12 bases remaining between them. Looked up from germline, CDR1 is SNHLY and CDR2 is FYNNEI. The CDR3 has 13 residues. The CDR3 region has the DNA TGTGCCAGTGGGGGAGGGGGCCAAGAGACCCAGTACTTC. This gives the protein CASGGGGQETQYF.

The rearrangement links TRBV7-9 to TRBJ1-2, with D uncertain. Germline loops: CDR1 SEHNR, CDR2 FQNEAQ (reference sequence). V lost 4 bases, J lost 8 bases, and 17 bases lay in between. The length of the CDR3 is 14 residues. Here the CDR3 reads CASSSLISPGGYTF. CDR3 DNA: TGTGCCAGCAGCTCACTCATCTCCCCGGGGGGCTACACCTTC. Using reference TRBV7-9 and TRBJ1-2 for the parts outside the CDR3, the full variable domain is DTGVSQNPRHKITKRGQNVTFRCDPISEHNRLYWYRQTLGQGPEFLTYFQNEAQLEKSRLLSDRFSAERPKGSFSTLEIQRTEQGDSAMYLCASSSLISPGGYTFGSGTRLTVV.

This clone appeared a single time. The J gene is TRBJ1-5, the V gene TRBV30; D ambiguous. Trimming removed 3 bases at V and 0 bases at J, with 18 bases between. The germline gives CDR1 GTSNPN, CDR2 SVGIG (reference sequence). The CDR3 consists of 17 residues. DNA of the CDR3: TGTGCCTGGAGCCCGGGATTCCTTCGGTATAGCAATCAGCCCCAGCATTTT. It specifies CAWSPGFLRYSNQPQHF.

This rearrangement joins TRBV6-4 to TRBJ2-2, with 11 bases that match TRBD1. With 3 bases clipped from V and 6 bases from J, the junction kept 9 bases outside the gene matches. CDR3 length: 17 amino acids. The germline CDR1 and CDR2 sequences are MRHNA and SNTAGT. The CDR3 DNA reads TGTGCCAGCAGTGAATCCCCAGGACAGGGGGCCCCCGGGGAGCTGTTTTTT. Protein: CASSESPGQGAPGELFF.

The J gene is TRBJ1-1, the V gene TRBV30, with TRBD1 matching 7 bases. There are 13 residues in the CDR3. The germline V gene has CDR1 GTSNPN and CDR2 SVGIG (reference sequence). Trimming removed 5 bases from V and 4 bases from J; junction bases left unmatched: 7. CDR3 protein: CAWRTGAATEAFF. The CDR3 coding sequence is TGTGCCTGGCGAACAGGGGCGGCCACTGAAGCTTTCTTT.

J is TRBJ2-5 and V is TRBV30, with 9 bases matching TRBD2. CDR3 size: 16 residues. The J segment lost 1 base and the V segment lost 1 base, leaving 7 bases of the junction unmatched. The germline gives CDR1 GTSNPN, CDR2 SVGIG (reference sequence). CDR3 sequence reads: CAWSALAGVGQETQYF. CDR3 bases: TGTGCCTGGAGTGCATTAGCGGGGGTGGGCCAAGAGACCCAGTACTTC.

V gene TRBV5-4 combines with J gene TRBJ1-1, with D tentatively TRBD1 (5 bases). This CDR3 contains 15 residues. Germline lookup yields CDR1 SGHNT and CDR2 YYREEE (reference sequence). V was pared by 0 bases and J by 0 bases, with 9 bases between. The CDR3 loop is CASSLGQRLNTEAFF. CDR3 coding DNA: TGTGCCAGCAGCTTGGGACAGCGCTTGAACACTGAAGCTTTCTTT. Combining the CDR3 with reference TRBV5-4 and TRBJ1-1 gives the whole variable domain ETGVTQSPTHLIKTRGQQVTLRCSSQSGHNTVSWYQQALGQGPQFIFQYYREEENGRGNFPPRFSGLQFPNYSSELNVNALELDDSALYLCASSLGQRLNTEAFFGQGTRLTVV.

The V call is TRBV19, the J call TRBJ2-5; 7 bases agree with TRBD2. The ends lost 3 bases at V and 2 bases at J; junction bases unmatched: 6. The germline V gene has CDR1 LNHDA and CDR2 SQIVND (reference sequence). CDR3 length: 15 amino acids. The CDR3 loop reads CASSISGTGQETQYF. The CDR3 nucleotides are TGTGCCAGTAGTATCAGCGGGACGGGTCAAGAGACCCAGTACTTC.

The chain recombines TRBV19 with TRBJ1-2, with TRBD1 matching over 7 bases. Germline CDR1 reads LNHDA; CDR2 reads SQIVND (reference sequence). The CDR3 length is 12 residues. V was pared by 7 bases and J by 8 bases, with 7 bases of the junction left unmatched. CDR3 in amino acids: CASNDRVGGYTF. The CDR3 bases are TGTGCCAGTAACGACAGGGTTGGCGGCTACACCTTC.

The rearrangement joins TRBV23-1 to TRBJ2-7; possible D gene TRBD1, 5 bases. TRBV23-1 is an ORF; its function is uncertain. V was clipped by 0 bases and J by 3 bases, with 12 bases between them. The CDR3 spans 15 residues. CDR3 in DNA: TGCGCCAGCAGTCAATCGGCCAGGGTTGGCTACGAGCAGTACTTC. Residues: CASSQSARVGYEQYF.

The chain carries TRBV11-2 and TRBJ2-7; TRBD2 matches at 7 bases. Germline lookup yields CDR1 SGHAT and CDR2 FQNNGV. Germline trimming cut 5 bases from V and 3 bases from J; bases unmatched to any gene: 13. The CDR3 loop spans 16 amino acids. CDR3 sequence reads: CASSRARASGSYEQYF. The DNA for the CDR3 is TGTGCCAGCAGCCGCGCGAGGGCTAGCGGTAGCTACGAGCAGTACTTC.

This chain joins TRBV5-8 and TRBJ1-2; no firm D call. Germline V gene lookup returns CDR1 SGHTS and CDR2 YDEGEE. Trimming took 4 bases from V and 4 from J, leaving 20 bases between them. The CDR3 is made up of 16 amino acids. The DNA for the CDR3 is TGTGCCAGCAGCGCGGTTATTGGACGGGGAATCTATGGCTACACCTTC. Residues: CASSAVIGRGIYGYTF.

This chain uses TRBV10-2 with TRBJ2-7; 9 bases are a match to TRBD2. Per the germline V gene, CDR1 is WSHSY and CDR2 is SAAADI. The CDR3 contains 15 residues. The trim removed 2 bases at V and 3 bases at J, leaving 5 bases unmatched. CDR3: CASSEGLAGSYEQYF. The CDR3 region has the DNA TGCGCCAGCAGTGAGGGGCTAGCGGGAAGCTACGAGCAGTACTTC.

The rearrangement links TRBV5-1 to TRBJ1-5; D ambiguous. Germline lookup yields CDR1 SGHRS and CDR2 YFSETQ. The CDR3 consists of 13 residues. The V end lost 3 bases, the J end lost 6 bases, and 10 bases lay between the germline ends. CDR3 nucleotides: TGCGCCAGCAGCTCCTATGGTGGTCAGCCCCAGCATTTT. It is translated as CASSSYGGQPQHF.

The DNA for the CDR3 is TGCGCCAGCAGCTTGAGCACCCCCGGGGAGCTGTTTTTT. Its protein is CASSLSTPGELFF. V gene TRBV5-1 combines with J gene TRBJ2-2; D gene unclear. V lost 1 base and J 6 bases, leaving 7 bases between the germline ends. Germline V gene lookup returns CDR1 SGHRS and CDR2 YFSETQ. The CDR3 has 13 residues.

This clone showed up just a few times. CDR3: CASSYSRDTSYEQYF. The CDR3 nucleotides are TGTGCCAGCAGTTACTCACGGGACACTTCCTACGAGCAGTACTTC. V usage is TRBV6-5 and J usage is TRBJ2-7, with D perhaps matching TRBD1 (6 bases). There are 15 residues in the CDR3. V was shortened by 0 bases and J by 1 base, with 10 bases between the two germline ends. Germline values: CDR1 MNHEY, CDR2 SVGAGI.

The chain carries TRBV5-6 and TRBJ2-2; D gene uncertain. CDR3 length equals 15 residues. Trimming shortened V by 2 bases and J by 5 bases, and 13 bases separated the two germline ends. Germline-derived CDR1 and CDR2 are SGHDT and YYEEEE. CDR3 in DNA: TGTGCCAGCAGCTTCCGCAGGTCGGTGACCGGGGAGCTGTTTTTT. Its protein product is CASSFRRSVTGELFF.

This rearrangement joins TRBV27 to TRBJ2-1; 8 bases fit TRBD1. This CDR3 is 14 amino acids long. The germline V gene encodes CDR1 MNHEY and CDR2 SMNVEV (reference sequence). With V trimmed by 7 bases and J by 2 bases, 4 bases remained unmatched. Here the CDR3 reads CASTVTGAYNEQFF. DNA for the CDR3: TGTGCCAGCACCGTGACAGGGGCCTACAATGAGCAGTTCTTC.

The V and J genes are TRBV5-6 and TRBJ2-5; D possibly corresponds to TRBD1 (6 bases). V was clipped by 5 bases and J by 5 bases, with 16 bases between them. The length of the CDR3 is 14 residues. The V gene's germline CDR1 is SGHDT and CDR2 YYEEEE. CDR3 in amino acids: CASSGDISTETQYF. CDR3 DNA: TGTGCCAGCAGTGGGGACATCTCGACGGAGACCCAGTACTTC.

This clone showed up just once. The chain combines TRBV10-3 with TRBJ1-1; 8 bases line up with TRBD1. Germline loops: CDR1 ENHRY, CDR2 SYGVKD. J was trimmed by 1 base and V by 6 bases; bases with no gene match: 7. This CDR3 contains 15 residues. CDR3 nucleotide sequence: TGTGCCATCAGGACAGGGGCCGAGGGGAACACTGAAGCTTTCTTT. This codes for CAIRTGAEGNTEAFF.

The chain links TRBV9 to TRBJ1-3, with D tentatively TRBD1 (5 bases). V was cut by 2 bases and J by 1 base, with 13 bases left in between. Germline-derived CDR1 and CDR2 are SGDLS and YYNGEE. CDR3 length equals 16 residues. As DNA, the CDR3 is TGTGCCAGCAGCGTTTCCCCGGCAGGGTCTGGAAACACCATATATTTT. Protein sequence: CASSVSPAGSGNTIYF.

The rearrangement links TRBV5-1 to TRBJ1-1; the D gene is possibly TRBD1 (5 bases). The CDR3 runs to 14 residues. Trimming stripped 1 base from V and 5 bases from J, with 12 bases between. Germline CDR1 is SGHRS and CDR2 is YFSETQ. CDR3 amino acids: CASSLTGGVTEAFF. For the CDR3, the DNA is TGCGCCAGCAGCTTGACCGGGGGGGTGACTGAAGCTTTCTTT.